The next 13 T cell receptor beta chains were all read from a single sample in a study of blood T cells in healthy people across ages. PCR was performed a second time for about 6 to 12 cycles using a sample-barcoded 5' primer and a J-beta primer mix. Each CDR3 protein is one row after TCRdb ran MiXCR on the 5' RACE reads. The sample lists about 720,000 distinct CDR3 sequences, about 24% occurring once. The sample was blood. These receptors were collected from a man aged 65 to 79 in good health.

The rearrangement links TRBV20-1 to TRBJ2-1, with a weak D call TRBD2 (10 bases). V gave up 4 bases and J gave up 2 bases, with 30 bases separating them. Germline-derived CDR1 and CDR2 are DFQATT and SNEGSKA (reference sequence). This CDR3 is built from 20 residues. The DNA for the CDR3 is TGCAGTGCTACTAGCGGACAGGGGATAATAGCGGGGGGCGCCTACAATGAGCAGTTCTTC. Translated: CSATSGQGIIAGGAYNEQFF.

This chain links TRBV7-3 with TRBJ2-1; 8 nucleotides align to TRBD2. This CDR3 has 19 residues. In germline, CDR1 is SGHTA, CDR2 FQGTGA. Unmatched junction bases numbered 17, after V lost 5 bases and J lost 2 bases. CDR3 residues: CASSAPTDIAGIPYNEQFF. The CDR3 DNA reads as TGTGCCAGCAGCGCTCCAACTGATATAGCGGGAATACCCTACAATGAGCAGTTCTTC.

The V gene is TRBV20-1, the J gene TRBJ2-3, with TRBD2 as a possible D gene (6 bases). V lost 8 bases and J 6 bases, leaving 12 bases between the germline ends. In germline, CDR1 is DFQATT, CDR2 SNEGSKA (reference sequence). This CDR3 has 11 residues. The CDR3 bases are TGCAGTTCGGGGGTGGCTGATACGCAGTATTTT. It codes for CSSGVADTQYF.

CDR3 in amino acids: CASSVALAQNAGQFF. CDR3 DNA sequence: TGTGCCAGCAGCGTAGCGCTAGCACAAAACGCCGGGCAGTTCTTC. The chain employs TRBV9 and TRBJ2-5, with a tentative D call TRBD2 (5 bases). The J call is doubtful: the DNA matches TRBJ2-1 better. Germline values: CDR1 SGDLS, CDR2 YYNGEE. This CDR3 spans 15 amino acids.

This clonotype was counted a few times. The gene calls are TRBV5-5 and TRBJ1-4; the match to TRBD1 covers 7 bases. The CDR3 sequence is 14 residues long. Per germline, CDR1 SGHKS and CDR2 YYEKEE (reference sequence). The trim removed 7 bases at V and 7 bases at J, leaving 10 bases unmatched. Here the CDR3 reads CASHRGTVGEKLFF. CDR3 bases: TGTGCCAGCCATCGGGGGACAGTAGGTGAAAAACTGTTTTTT.

This clonotype was observed at least ten times. The chain couples TRBV7-2 to TRBJ1-2; no clear D. Germline values: CDR1 SGHTA, CDR2 FQGNSA. The CDR3 runs 12 residues. Trimming cost V 5 bases and J 7 bases, with 11 bases left between them. The CDR3 nucleotides are TGTGCCAGCAGCCCACGGCGAGGTGGCTACACCTTC. Residues: CASSPRRGGYTF.

This sequence joins TRBV6-5 and TRBJ2-5; TRBD2 aligns across 7 bases. With V trimmed by 6 bases and J by 4 bases, 8 bases remained unmatched. The CDR3 runs to 14 residues. The V gene's germline CDR1 is MNHEY and CDR2 SVGAGI. The CDR3 nucleotides read TGTGCCAGCAGCCTCGGACGCGGGGGAGAGACCCAGTACTTC. Its translation: CASSLGRGGETQYF.

The chain joins TRBV27 to TRBJ2-3; TRBD1 might be the D (6 bases). CDR3 length: 15 residues. The germline V gene encodes CDR1 MNHEY and CDR2 SMNVEV (reference sequence). Trimming took 3 bases from V and 5 from J, leaving 15 bases between them. The CDR3 nucleotides read TGTGCCAGCAGTTTCTCGTGGGGGCGGAGAGATACGCAGTATTTT. Translating gives CASSFSWGRRDTQYF.

The table lists this clonotype with a few counts. The chain carries TRBV24-1 and TRBJ2-1, with a possible D match to TRBD1 (5 bases). The CDR3 runs 15 residues. Between the trimmed V and J ends, which lost 9 bases and 2 bases, there was a span of 16 bases. Germline assignment: CDR1 KGHDR and CDR2 SFDVKD. CDR3 protein: CATAIAGRPYNEQFF. As DNA, the CDR3 is TGTGCCACCGCGATCGCAGGGCGGCCCTACAATGAGCAGTTCTTC.

This rearrangement joins TRBV7-9 to TRBJ2-7; 7 nucleotides line up with TRBD2. This CDR3 is 15 amino acids long. Germline V gene sequence: CDR1 SEHNR, CDR2 FQNEAQ (reference sequence). Trimming at V came to 2 bases and at J to 2 bases, leaving 6 bases not matched to a gene. As DNA, the CDR3 is TGTGCCAGCAGCTTACTAACAAGCGGGACCTACGAGCAGTACTTC. This encodes CASSLLTSGTYEQYF.

This clonotype was counted a few times. The chain recombines TRBV9 with TRBJ1-1; maybe TRBD1 (5 bases). In germline, CDR1 is SGDLS, CDR2 YYNGEE. V lost 0 bases and J 4 bases, leaving 10 bases between the germline ends. This CDR3 has 14 residues. The CDR3 sequence is CASSVAGSSTEAFF. DNA for the CDR3: TGTGCCAGCAGCGTAGCAGGGTCGAGCACTGAAGCTTTCTTT.

CDR3 sequence: CATSRSPGGSYEQYF. The CDR3 DNA sequence: TGTGCCACCAGCAGATCTCCCGGCGGCTCCTACGAGCAGTACTTC. J is TRBJ2-7 and V is TRBV15; D not certain. Germline V lookup: CDR1 LNHNV, CDR2 YYDKDF (reference sequence). V was shortened by 2 bases and J by 0 bases, with 11 bases between the two germline ends. There are 15 residues in the CDR3. The variable domain in full, with the rest retrieved from reference TRBV15 and TRBJ2-7, is DAMVIQNPRYQVTQFGKPVTLSCSQTLNHNVMYWYQQKSSQAPKLLFHYYDKDFNNEADTPDNFQSRRPNTSFCFLDIRSPGLGDTAMYLCATSRSPGGSYEQYFGPGTRLTVT.

This clonotype has just a few counts. The DNA for the CDR3 is TGCAGTGCTCACTCGATGAGCGAGCAGTACTTC. Amino acids: CSAHSMSEQYF. This chain links TRBV20-1 with TRBJ2-7; D uncertain. The CDR3 is 11 amino acids. The V end lost 5 bases, the J end lost 6 bases, and 11 bases lay between the germline ends. Germline V CDR1 and CDR2: DFQATT, SNEGSKA (reference sequence).